The rows below give T cell receptor beta chains drawn from one sample of a study of blood T cells in healthy people across ages. In TCRdb, the 5' RACE reads were re-called with MiXCR into one record per CDR3 protein. The table includes 1.5 million to 2 million distinct CDR3 sequences, about 28% detected once. The sequenced material came from blood. The receptors derive from a woman between 25 and 40 years old in good health. Both conserved end residues are part of each CDR3. The D gene is left open where the match is weak. Not all rows give a size; the values are once, few, many and, for expanded clones, a class.

size: NA; D: NA; V: TRBV14; J: TRBJ2-5; length: 16; DNA: TGTGCCGGCAGCCAAGATTTAATGCGAGGGGAGGAGACCCAGTACTTC; CDR3: CAGSQDLMRGEETQYF
size: NA; D: TRBD1; V: TRBV7-9; J: TRBJ2-1; length: 17; DNA: TGTGCCAGCAGCTTAGGCCGACAGGGTTTGCTAGGGAATGAGCAGTTCTTC; CDR3: CASSLGRQGLLGNEQFF
size: few; D: NA; V: TRBV18; J: TRBJ1-2; length: 14; DNA: TGTGCCAGCTCACCAGGCAGGGCGCATTATGGCTACACCTTC; CDR3: CASSPGRAHYGYTF
size: many; D: NA; V: TRBV12-3/TRBV12-4; J: TRBJ2-1; length: 14; DNA: TGCGCCAGCAGCTTGAGAAGCTCCTACAATGAGCAGTTCTTC; CDR3: CASSLRSSYNEQFF
size: few; D: TRBD1; V: TRBV6-1; J: TRBJ1-2; length: 15; DNA: TGTGCCAGCAGTGAACCCGGGACAGAGTGCTATGGCTACACCTTC; CDR3: CASSEPGTECYGYTF
size: NA; D: NA; V: TRBV20-1; J: TRBJ1-3; length: 14; DNA: TGCAGTGCTAGTAAGAGCTCCTCTGGAAACACCATATATTTT; CDR3: CSASKSSSGNTIYF
size: NA; D: TRBD1; V: TRBV7-2; J: TRBJ1-6; length: 15; DNA: TGTGCCAGCAGCCCGAGACAGGGGTTGGATTCACCCCTCCACTTT; CDR3: CASSPRQGLDSPLHF
size: NA; D: NA; V: TRBV20-1; J: TRBJ2-5; length: 14; DNA: TGCATTGCTTTCGGGGGGCCTCCTAGGGAGACCCAGTACTTC; CDR3: CIAFGGPPRETQYF
size: NA; D: TRBD2; V: TRBV6-5; J: TRBJ2-3; length: 17; DNA: TGTGCCAGCAGTTACTCCCCCGGGACTACCAATACAGATACGCAGTATTTT; CDR3: CASSYSPGTTNTDTQYF
size: NA; D: NA; V: TRBV7-6; J: TRBJ2-3; length: 14; DNA: TGTGCCAGCAGCCCAGACACCTCCCCAGATACGCAGTATTTT; CDR3: CASSPDTSPDTQYF
size: NA; D: NA; V: TRBV10-2; J: TRBJ2-1; length: 14; DNA: TGCGCCAGCAGTGGACAGGTAGAGATCGATGAGCAGTTCTTC; CDR3: CASSGQVEIDEQFF
size: few; D: TRBD2; V: TRBV10-1; J: TRBJ2-1; length: 16; DNA: TGCGCCAGCAGCCCAAGACCGGGACTAGCGACCAATGAGCAGTCCTTC; CDR3: CASSPRPGLATNEQSF
size: NA; D: NA; V: TRBV30; J: TRBJ1-3; length: 13; DNA: TGTGCCTGGAGGGTAACCTCTGGAAACACCATATATTTT; CDR3: CAWRVTSGNTIYF
size: few; D: TRBD2; V: TRBV12-3/TRBV12-4; J: TRBJ2-1; length: 15; DNA: TGTGCCAGCAGAGCCGGGACTAGCGGTTCCAATGAGCAGTTCTTC; CDR3: CASRAGTSGSNEQFF
size: NA; D: TRBD1; V: TRBV28; J: TRBJ1-1; length: 18; DNA: TGTGCCAGCAGTTTTGTGTCGGACAGGTGGTTTGAGAACACTGAAGCTTTCTTT; CDR3: CASSFVSDRWFENTEAFF
size: NA; D: TRBD2; V: TRBV27; J: TRBJ2-1; length: 14; DNA: TGTGCCAGCAGTCTCGTCGGGGAGGGAAATGAGCAGTTCTTC; CDR3: CASSLVGEGNEQFF
size: few; D: TRBD2; V: TRBV5-1; J: TRBJ2-1; length: 15; DNA: TGCGCCAGCAGCGCACTAGCGGGGCTGGCGGATGAGCAGTTCTTC; CDR3: CASSALAGLADEQFF
size: many; D: NA; V: TRBV20-1; J: TRBJ2-7; length: 12; DNA: TGCAGTGCTGGCCCGGATGGCCAGGAGCAGTACTTC; CDR3: CSAGPDGQEQYF
size: NA; D: NA; V: TRBV5-1; J: TRBJ2-3; length: 15; DNA: TGCGCCAGCTCCGACAGGCCCTCTAGCACAGATACGCAGTATTTT; CDR3: CASSDRPSSTDTQYF
size: NA; D: NA; V: TRBV12-3/TRBV12-4; J: TRBJ2-3; length: 15; DNA: TGTGCCAGCAGTTGGGTAGGCGGGGGCGCAGATACGCAGTATTTT; CDR3: CASSWVGGGADTQYF
size: many; D: NA; V: TRBV6-2/TRBV6-3; J: TRBJ2-7; length: 13; DNA: TGTGCCAGCACCATCGTGGGGTCCTACGAGCAGTACTTC; CDR3: CASTIVGSYEQYF
size: NA; D: NA; V: TRBV18; J: TRBJ2-7; length: 15; DNA: TGTGCCAGCCCACCACCGGATGGTATCGGGTACGAGCAGTACTTC; CDR3: CASPPPDGIGYEQYF
size: few; D: NA; V: TRBV7-3; J: TRBJ2-1; length: 15; DNA: TGTGCCAGCAGCTTAGGAGGGGGGGCGGGGAATGAGCAGTTCTTC; CDR3: CASSLGGGAGNEQFF
size: many; D: NA; V: TRBV27; J: TRBJ1-2; length: 14; DNA: TGTGCCAGCAGTTTACAGGGTGGGTCGCTCGGCTACACCTTC; CDR3: CASSLQGGSLGYTF
size: NA; D: NA; V: TRBV2; J: TRBJ2-1; length: 15; DNA: TGTGCCAGCAGTGACGACTGGAGCTCCTACAATGAGCAGTTCTTC; CDR3: CASSDDWSSYNEQFF
size: NA; D: NA; V: TRBV5-1; J: TRBJ2-1; length: 14; DNA: TGCGCCAGCAAAGACCTGAGCTCCTACAATGAGCAGTTCTTC; CDR3: CASKDLSSYNEQFF
size: many; D: NA; V: TRBV21-1; J: TRBJ2-7; length: 13; DNA: TGTGCCAGCAGCAGGGAGGGGGATTACGAGCAGTACTTC; CDR3: CASSREGDYEQYF
size: NA; D: NA; V: TRBV6-5; J: TRBJ1-2; length: 13; DNA: TGTGCCAGCAGTTCCGGGATAGGGTTCGGCTACACCTTC; CDR3: CASSSGIGFGYTF
size: few; D: NA; V: TRBV9; J: TRBJ2-3; length: 15; DNA: TGTGCCAGCAGCGTAGAGAGGGGGGGCGCAGATACGCAGTATTTT; CDR3: CASSVERGGADTQYF
size: many; D: NA; V: TRBV6-5; J: TRBJ1-4; length: 13; DNA: TGTGCCAGCAGCTCCCAGGGCGGTGAAAAACTGTTTTTT; CDR3: CASSSQGGEKLFF
size: NA; D: TRBD1; V: TRBV5-1; J: TRBJ1-6; length: 16; DNA: TGCGCCAGCAGCTCCGGGACAGGGCGAGACAATTCACCCCTCCACTTT; CDR3: CASSSGTGRDNSPLHF
size: many; D: NA; V: TRBV7-7; J: TRBJ2-3; length: 13; DNA: TGTGCCAGCAGCCCCGGGCGCCTTGATACGCAGTATTTT; CDR3: CASSPGRLDTQYF
size: NA; D: NA; V: TRBV11-2; J: TRBJ2-2; length: 16; DNA: TGTGCCAGCACCCCAACCGGCAGGCTGAACACCGGGGAGCTGTTTTTT; CDR3: CASTPTGRLNTGELFF
size: few; D: TRBD1; V: TRBV12-3/TRBV12-4; J: TRBJ2-1; length: 15; DNA: TGTGCCAGCAGCCCCGATTCAGGACAGGACAATGAGCAGTTCTTC; CDR3: CASSPDSGQDNEQFF
size: NA; D: NA; V: TRBV29-1; J: TRBJ2-2; length: 13; DNA: TGCAGCGTTGCCGGGACTCTCACCGGGGAGCTGTTTTTT; CDR3: CSVAGTLTGELFF
size: many; D: TRBD2; V: TRBV5-1; J: TRBJ2-4; length: 13; DNA: TGCGCCAGCAGCTTGGAGGGGAGGGACATTCAGTACTTC; CDR3: CASSLEGRDIQYF
size: NA; D: TRBD1; V: TRBV15; J: TRBJ2-7; length: 16; DNA: TGTGCCACCAGCAGAGATCGGGACAGAGGGTCCTACGAGCAGTACTTC; CDR3: CATSRDRDRGSYEQYF
size: NA; D: NA; V: TRBV2; J: TRBJ1-2; length: 14; DNA: TGTGCCAGCAGTGCCGCGGGTCCCCCATATGGCTACACCTTC; CDR3: CASSAAGPPYGYTF
size: few; D: NA; V: TRBV7-2; J: TRBJ2-5; length: 14; DNA: TGTGCCAGCAGCTTAGCGCTACGTGGGGGGACCCAGTACTTC; CDR3: CASSLALRGGTQYF
size: many; D: NA; V: TRBV5-1; J: TRBJ2-5; length: 14; DNA: TGCGCCAGCAGCTTGGCCCCTCTAGCAGAGACCCAGTACTTC; CDR3: CASSLAPLAETQYF
size: many; D: TRBD1; V: TRBV6-1; J: TRBJ1-2; length: 12; DNA: TGTGCCAGCAGTAACAGGGGCTATGGCTACACCTTC; CDR3: CASSNRGYGYTF
size: NA; D: NA; V: TRBV24-1; J: TRBJ2-1; length: 16; DNA: TGTGCCACCAGTGATCCCCGGGGCACGAGAGGGGGAGGGCAGTTCTTC; CDR3: CATSDPRGTRGGGQFF
size: NA; D: NA; V: TRBV2; J: TRBJ2-1; length: 18; DNA: TGTGCCAGCAGAAAGTTAACAGCGCCCACCTCGGCCTACAATGAGCAGTTCTTC; CDR3: CASRKLTAPTSAYNEQFF
size: many; D: NA; V: TRBV29-1; J: TRBJ2-1; length: 12; DNA: TGCAGCGTTGAGTGGAGGGACAATGAGCAGTTCTTC; CDR3: CSVEWRDNEQFF
size: many; D: TRBD2; V: TRBV6-2/TRBV6-3; J: TRBJ2-7; length: 15; DNA: TGTGCCAGCAGTTACTCGACTAGCGGGATCTACGAGCAGTACTTC; CDR3: CASSYSTSGIYEQYF
size: NA; D: NA; V: TRBV4-1; J: TRBJ2-7; length: 17; DNA: TGCGCCAGCAGCCAAGCCCAGGGGCGAGTTAGCTCCTACGAGCAGTACTTC; CDR3: CASSQAQGRVSSYEQYF
size: many; D: NA; V: TRBV28; J: TRBJ2-7; length: 14; DNA: TGTGCCAGCAGGGGGGCCGGTAGGGCCTACGAGCAGTACTTC; CDR3: CASRGAGRAYEQYF
size: few; D: NA; V: TRBV7-6; J: TRBJ1-6; length: 16; DNA: TGTGCCAGCAGCTTACTCGGACCGGAGGATAATTCACCCCTCCACTTT; CDR3: CASSLLGPEDNSPLHF
size: NA; D: NA; V: TRBV5-1; J: TRBJ2-5; length: 16; DNA: TGCGCCAGCAGCTTGGATCGTCTCAGGGGCGGGGAGACCCAGTACTTC; CDR3: CASSLDRLRGGETQYF
size: many; D: NA; V: TRBV10-3; J: TRBJ2-1; length: 14; DNA: TGTGCCATCAGTGAGCCCGAAGGAGACAATGAGCAGTTCTTC; CDR3: CAISEPEGDNEQFF
size: NA; D: NA; V: TRBV30; J: TRBJ2-1; length: 14; DNA: TGTGCCTGGAGTAACCCGGACCGAGGGGGGGGCAGGTTCTTC; CDR3: CAWSNPDRGGGRFF
size: NA; D: TRBD2; V: TRBV12-3/TRBV12-4; J: TRBJ2-1; length: 16; DNA: TGTGCCAGCAGTTTAGTCACTAGCGGGAGGGCCCGTCGGCAGTTCTTC; CDR3: CASSLVTSGRARRQFF
size: many; D: NA; V: TRBV9; J: TRBJ1-5; length: 15; DNA: TGTGCCAGCAGCGTAGGCGCTGGCCTCAATCAGCCCCAGCATTTT; CDR3: CASSVGAGLNQPQHF
size: NA; D: TRBD2; V: TRBV19; J: TRBJ2-1; length: 17; DNA: TGTGCCAGTAGTATTCTTCTGACTAGCGTCTCCTACAATGAGCAGTTCTTC; CDR3: CASSILLTSVSYNEQFF
size: few; D: NA; V: TRBV20-1; J: TRBJ2-7; length: 12; DNA: TGCAGTGCCCAAGGGACCGGAGGCGAGCAGTACTTC; CDR3: CSAQGTGGEQYF
size: few; D: NA; V: TRBV30; J: TRBJ2-5; length: 14; DNA: TGTGCCTGGAGTGTTTTGGATTTCCAAGAGACCCAGTACTTC; CDR3: CAWSVLDFQETQYF
size: few; D: NA; V: TRBV12-3/TRBV12-4; J: TRBJ1-6; length: 14; DNA: TGTGCCAGCAGCCCCCTTATGGGAGATTCACCCCTCCACTTT; CDR3: CASSPLMGDSPLHF
size: many; D: NA; V: TRBV9; J: TRBJ2-7; length: 14; DNA: TGTGCCAGCAGCCCCTCCGGGATAGACTACGAGCAGTACTTC; CDR3: CASSPSGIDYEQYF
size: few; D: TRBD2; V: TRBV2; J: TRBJ2-7; length: 12; DNA: TGTGCCAGCAGAGGTAGCGGGAACGAGCAGTACTTC; CDR3: CASRGSGNEQYF